One and the same sample provided the 4 T cell receptor beta chains below, sequenced in a study of cytomegalovirus exposure and HLA in healthy donors. It was with 60 Vbeta and 13 Jbeta primers that the PCR ran. Data came from immunoSEQ multiplex PCR; TCRdb stores just in-frame clones and leaves some out. The sample comprises some 110,000 clones, about 75% of which are singletons, and 2.5% to 3% rests with the top ten. The sequencing input was PBMCs. These receptors originate from a male donor in good health and CMV-seropositive.

The J gene is TRBJ1-1, the V gene TRBV6-5; TRBD1 agrees at 7 bases. Germline V gene lookup returns CDR1 MNHEY and CDR2 SVGAGI. The CDR3 consists of 13 residues. The V segment lost 7 bases and the J segment 5 bases; nucleotides outside the gene matches: 7. In DNA form, the CDR3 reads TGTGCCAGCATTCGGACAGGAGGAACTGAAGCTTTCTTT. It yields the protein CASIRTGGTEAFF.

V and J are TRBV6-5 and TRBJ1-5; no definite D call. The CDR3 is 13 amino acids. Trimming left V 0 bases short and J 5 bases short, with 5 bases between. Per germline, CDR1 MNHEY and CDR2 SVGAGI. CDR3 nucleotide sequence: TGTGCCAGCAGTTACTCGCGTTATCAGCCCCAGCATTTT. This codes for CASSYSRYQPQHF.

Only a few counts were recorded for this clone. J is TRBJ2-3 and V is TRBV29-1, with D perhaps matching TRBD1 (6 bases). CDR1 and CDR2 from the germline V gene are SQVTM and ANQGSEA. The V end lost 4 bases, the J end lost 4 bases, and 12 bases lay between the germline ends. This CDR3 region has 13 residues. Here the CDR3 DNA reads TGCAGCGTTGGGACAGCACTCCCAGATACGCAGTATTTT. The encoded protein is CSVGTALPDTQYF.

This clone came up a few times. At one end the junction does not follow the germline gene, possibly because of a read error. The CDR3 spells CASSQATGQPQNF. In DNA form, the CDR3 reads TGCGCCAGCAGCCAAGCGACAGGACAGCCCCAGAATTTT. V and J are TRBV4-3 and TRBJ1-5; D possibly corresponds to TRBD1 (6 bases). Germline V lookup: CDR1 LGHNA, CDR2 YSLEER. The CDR3 totals 13 residues.